Following are 14 T cell receptor beta chains from one sample sequenced in a study of OX40 agonist ivuxolimab in advanced cancers. The method was the immunoSEQ multiplex PCR assay. Imported from immuneACCESS, the table was reduced by TCRdb to in-frame sequences with V and J called. These copies leave out some clones; in studies compared against another copy, an unresolved V gene accounts for under half, and the cause of the remainder is not known. The sample contains approximately 100,000 clones, approximately 88% of them found a single time. Together, the top ten hold under 0.55% of the sample. Source: CD4+ or CD8+ T cells sorted from blood, taken in a trial of the OX40 agonist ivuxolimab. These receptors were taken from an adult with an advanced solid tumor such as melanoma, head and neck, liver or kidney cancer.

The sample holds one count of this clone. The rearrangement links TRBV7-6 to TRBJ1-5, with a weak D call TRBD1 (6 bases). V was pared by 3 bases and J by 4 bases, with 13 bases between. CDR1 is SGHVS, CDR2 FNYEAQ, per germline. The CDR3 runs to 15 residues. The CDR3 DNA sequence: TGTGCCAGCAGCTTTTCATCAGGGGTTAATCAGCCCCAGCATTTT. Encoded protein: CASSFSSGVNQPQHF.

This chain joins TRBV5-5 and TRBJ2-7; D unclear. Germline V gene data show CDR1 as SGHKS and CDR2 as YYEKEE (reference sequence). Trimming took 3 bases from V and 1 from J, leaving 17 bases between them. The CDR3 sequence is 16 residues long. The CDR3 DNA is TGTGCCAGCAGCTGGGGAAGGGCGGTGGGGTCCTACGAGCAGTACTTC. It codes for CASSWGRAVGSYEQYF.

The chain joins TRBV7-8 to TRBJ1-3; tentative D call: TRBD1 (6 bases). The V gene lost 5 bases and the J gene lost 2 bases, with 10 bases spanning the gap. Germline values: CDR1 SGHVS, CDR2 FQNEAQ. The CDR3 length is 14 residues. The CDR3 region is CASSPGAAGNTIYF. CDR3 in DNA: TGTGCCAGCAGCCCAGGGGCAGCTGGAAACACCATATATTTT.

CDR3 in amino acids: CSVSGWTDSEQYF. CDR3 sequence (DNA): TGCAGCGTGTCCGGATGGACAGACAGCGAGCAGTACTTC. This chain uses TRBV29-1 with TRBJ2-7; D may be TRBD1 (6 bases). CDR3 length equals 13 residues. CDR1 SQVTM and CDR2 ANQGSEA come from the germline V gene. Between the trimmed V and J ends, which lost 6 bases and 6 bases, there was a span of 18 bases.

Worth noting for this clone: Within the sample, other DNA sequences also encode this same CDR3. This CDR3 reads CASSLAGDTGELFF. The CDR3 DNA sequence: TGCGCCAGCAGCTTGGCAGGAGACACCGGGGAGCTGTTTTTT. V gene TRBV5-1 combines with J gene TRBJ2-2; no firm D call. Germline-derived CDR1 and CDR2 are SGHRS and YFSETQ. There are 14 residues in the CDR3. The ends were cut back, 0 bases at V and 3 bases at J, with 6 bases in the middle.

The V call is TRBV19, the J call TRBJ1-2, with TRBD1 matching over 8 bases. The CDR3 is 16 residues long. CDR1 LNHDA and CDR2 SQIVND come from the germline V gene (reference sequence). Trimming cost V 0 bases and J 6 bases; bases outside gene matches: 9. DNA of the CDR3: TGTGCCAGTAGTATAGATGGTGGACAGGGTCGAGATGGCTACACCTTC. Translation: CASSIDGGQGRDGYTF.

In this sample, this clone turned up once. The chain combines TRBV5-6 with TRBJ2-5; the match to TRBD1 covers 11 bases. The CDR3 covers 15 residues. V trimming: 4 bases; J trimming: 3 bases; junction bases outside the gene matches: 5. Germline CDR1 is SGHDT and CDR2 is YYEEEE. CDR3 nucleotide sequence: TGTGCCAGCAGCCGTCCGGGACAGGGGGAAGAGACCCAGTACTTC. It codes for CASSRPGQGEETQYF.

With respect to this clone: The sample has other DNA sequences that encode this CDR3 too. J is TRBJ2-2 and V is TRBV5-4; D not resolved. V gave up 0 bases and J gave up 0 bases, with 6 bases separating them. Germline-derived CDR1 and CDR2 are SGHNT and YYREEE (reference sequence). This CDR3 is built from 15 residues. The CDR3 DNA sequence: TGTGCCAGCAGCTTGGGTGGGACGAACACCGGGGAGCTGTTTTTT. Its translation is CASSLGGTNTGELFF.

This chain uses TRBV9 with TRBJ1-2; possible D gene TRBD1, 6 bases. The V and J ends lost 2 bases and 2 bases respectively, with 7 bases between them. Germline CDR1 is SGDLS and CDR2 is YYNGEE. This CDR3 spans 13 amino acids. The CDR3 protein is CASSVGANYGYTF. CDR3 nucleotides: TGTGCCAGCAGCGTGGGGGCCAACTATGGCTACACCTTC. Together with reference TRBV9 and TRBJ1-2, the CDR3 gives the full variable domain: DSGVTQTPKHLITATGQRVTLRCSPRSGDLSVYWYQQSLDQGLQFLIQYYNGEERAKGNILERFSAQQFPDLHSELNLSSLELGDSALYFCASSVGANYGYTFGSGTRLTVV.

CDR3 residues: CASSTTGTGELFF. DNA of the CDR3: TGTGCCAGCAGCACGACAGGGACCGGGGAGCTGTTTTTT. V is TRBV11-2 and J is TRBJ2-2; TRBD1 matches at 7 bases. J lost 5 bases, V lost 5 bases, and 2 bases had no gene match. This CDR3 region has 13 residues. CDR1 and CDR2 (germline): SGHAT, FQNNGV.

The rearrangement joins TRBV15 to TRBJ2-1; TRBD1 is a possible D gene (7 bases). Trimming took 0 bases from V and 7 from J, leaving 19 bases between them. This CDR3 spans 17 amino acids. CDR1 is LNHNV and CDR2 is YYDKDF in the germline V gene (reference sequence). The CDR3 bases are TGTGCCACCAGCAGAGATCCGGGAGAGGGGGCGAGGAATGAGCAGTTCTTC. Translated, it gives CATSRDPGEGARNEQFF.

The genes are TRBV27 and TRBJ1-1, with 7 bases lining up with TRBD1. CDR1 and CDR2 (germline): MNHEY, SMNVEV (reference sequence). The CDR3 loop spans 13 amino acids. V gave up 2 bases and J gave up 10 bases; unmatched junction bases: 7. CDR3 residues: CASSLLDRAIAFF. CDR3 nucleotides: TGTGCCAGCAGTTTACTTGACAGGGCGATAGCTTTCTTT.

The chain carries TRBV7-2 and TRBJ2-2; no reliable D call. CDR3 length: 16 amino acids. Trimming shortened V by 1 base and J by 3 bases, and 12 bases separated the two germline ends. CDR1 SGHTA and CDR2 FQGNSA come from the germline V gene. In nucleotides, the CDR3 is TGTGCCAGCAGCTTAGAGGGCCTTCTGGACACCGGGGAGCTGTTTTTT. It codes for CASSLEGLLDTGELFF.

The chain recombines TRBV6-1 with TRBJ2-7; the D gene is possibly TRBD1 (5 bases). Per the germline V gene, CDR1 is MNHNS and CDR2 is SASEGT. Trimming shortened V by 4 bases and J by 7 bases, and 17 bases separated the two germline ends. The CDR3 sequence is 14 residues long. The CDR3 nucleotides are TGTGCCAGCAGTGTGCAACAGGCCTCCGGGGAGCAGTACTTC. It yields the protein CASSVQQASGEQYF.